The 27 T cell receptor beta chains reported below all come from one sample, sequenced in a study of cytomegalovirus exposure and HLA in healthy donors. The table came from immunoSEQ multiplex PCR; TCRdb's copy has only in-frame clones and leaves some out. In the table there are 220,000 or so clones, less than 85% of which are singletons. The sequenced sample consisted of PBMCs. The source of these receptors is a woman aged 18 to 35 in good health and CMV-seronegative.

The V gene is TRBV30, the J gene TRBJ1-6; the D is unclear. The CDR3 consists of 14 residues. Trimming removed 0 bases from V and 4 bases from J, with 7 bases in between. The germline V gene encodes CDR1 GTSNPN and CDR2 SVGIG (reference sequence). CDR3 nucleotides: TGTGCCTGGAGTGTATACGGATATAATTCACCCCTCCACTTT. It specifies CAWSVYGYNSPLHF. Full variable domain (outside the CDR3, taken from reference TRBV30 and TRBJ1-6): SQTIHQWPATLVQPVGSPLSLECTVEGTSNPNLYWYRQAAGRGLQLLFYSVGIGQISSEVPQNLSASRPQDRQFILSSKKLLLSDSGFYLCAWSVYGYNSPLHFGNGTRLTVT.

This sequence joins TRBV7-6 and TRBJ2-1; perhaps TRBD2 as D (6 bases). From germline, CDR1 is SGHVS and CDR2 FNYEAQ. Trimming stripped 5 bases from V and 10 bases from J, with 18 bases between. This CDR3 has 14 amino acids. The CDR3 is CASSVGVGGREQFF. Here the CDR3 DNA reads TGTGCCAGCAGCGTAGGGGTTGGGGGGAGAGAGCAGTTCTTC. Complete variable domain (other parts from reference TRBV7-6 and TRBJ2-1): GAGVSQSPRYKVTKRGQDVALRCDPISGHVSLYWYRQALGQGPEFLTYFNYEAQQDKSGLPNDRFSAERPEGSISTLTIQRTEQRDSAMYRCASSVGVGGREQFFGPGTRLTVL.

The J gene is TRBJ1-2, the V gene TRBV4-1, with TRBD1 matching 7 bases. Germline trimming cut 3 bases from V and 5 bases from J; bases unmatched to any gene: 12. The CDR3 consists of 16 residues. Germline CDR1 MGHRA, CDR2 YSYEKL. CDR3 region: CASSQGPGQRTYGYTF. The CDR3 DNA is TGCGCCAGCAGCCAGGGACCGGGACAGCGGACATATGGCTACACCTTC.

The rearrangement uses TRBV28 and TRBJ2-7, with 14 bases that match TRBD2. The CDR3 runs to 14 residues. Trimming at V came to 3 bases and at J to 6 bases, leaving 1 base not matched to a gene. Germline loops: CDR1 MDHEN, CDR2 SYDVKM. CDR3 protein: CASSLTSGRAEQYF. CDR3 in DNA: TGTGCCAGCAGTTTGACTAGCGGGAGGGCCGAGCAGTACTTC.

The chain has TRBV10-1 and TRBJ2-3; D is unclear. This CDR3 has 13 amino acids. The germline V and J ends were trimmed by 3 bases and 5 bases, with 9 bases remaining between them. CDR1 is WNHNN, CDR2 SYGVQD, per germline (reference sequence). CDR3 bases: TGCGCCAGCAGTGACCTGTCGGGAGATACGCAGTATTTT. The encoded protein is CASSDLSGDTQYF.

The chain joins TRBV7-9 to TRBJ2-4; 11 bases line up with TRBD2. J was trimmed by 0 bases and V by 5 bases; bases with no gene match: 3. The CDR3 covers 16 residues. Germline V lookup: CDR1 SEHNR, CDR2 FQNEAQ (reference sequence). The CDR3 nucleotides are TGTGCCAGCAGCCAGGGACTAGCGGCAGCCAAAAACATTCAGTACTTC. It is translated as CASSQGLAAAKNIQYF.

About this clone itself: Additional DNA sequences in this sample encode the identical CDR3. This sequence joins TRBV5-1 and TRBJ1-4; 10 bases map to TRBD1. Trimming at V came to 1 base and at J to 8 bases, leaving 5 bases not matched to a gene. The V gene's germline CDR1 is SGHRS and CDR2 YFSETQ. This CDR3 has 15 amino acids. The CDR3 reads CASSLTGTGDEKLFF. The CDR3 region has the DNA TGCGCCAGCAGCTTGACCGGGACAGGGGACGAAAAACTGTTTTTT.

The CDR3: CASPRGMTEANYGYTF. The CDR3, as DNA: TGCGCCAGCCCCCGGGGAATGACGGAAGCTAACTATGGCTACACCTTC. V and J are TRBV23-1 and TRBJ1-2; D is undetermined. TRBV23-1 is reported as an ORF; its role is uncertain. V lost 8 bases and J lost 0, with 19 bases in between. The CDR3 loop spans 16 amino acids.

This chain joins TRBV9 and TRBJ1-6; D is perhaps TRBD1 (5 bases). The length of the CDR3 is 15 residues. Per the germline V gene, CDR1 is SGDLS and CDR2 is YYNGEE. The V and J ends lost 5 bases and 5 bases respectively, with 14 bases between them. CDR3 coding DNA: TGTGCCAGCAGACAAGGGACCCAAAATAATTCACCCCTCCACTTT. This encodes CASRQGTQNNSPLHF.

The J gene is TRBJ1-2, the V gene TRBV19; no clear D gene. Germline V CDR1 and CDR2: LNHDA, SQIVND (reference sequence). CDR3 length equals 13 residues. Trimming took 9 bases from V and 0 from J, leaving 11 bases between them. The CDR3 nucleotides read TGTGCCAGCAAGACGGGAGCTAACTATGGCTACACCTTC. Protein product: CASKTGANYGYTF. Supplemented by reference TRBV19 and TRBJ1-2, the full variable domain reads DGGITQSPKYLFRKEGQNVTLSCEQNLNHDAMYWYRQDPGQGLRLIYYSQIVNDFQKGDIAEGYSVSREKKESFPLTVTSAQKNPTAFYLCASKTGANYGYTFGSGTRLTVV.

The chain recombines TRBV27 with TRBJ1-2; 9 positions match TRBD1. This CDR3 is built from 14 residues. V dropped 1 base and J dropped 7; count of bases not matched to a gene: 4. Germline V gene data show CDR1 as MNHEY and CDR2 as SMNVEV (reference sequence). CDR3 region: CASSLYGTGFGYTF. In nucleotides, the CDR3 is TGTGCCAGCAGTTTATACGGGACAGGGTTTGGCTACACCTTC.

V is TRBV27 and J is TRBJ1-2, with D possibly being TRBD1 (5 bases). Germline-derived CDR1 and CDR2 are MNHEY and SMNVEV (reference sequence). The CDR3 spans 15 residues. V was shortened by 0 bases and J by 7 bases, with 15 bases between the two germline ends. The CDR3 is CASSLSGVYPAGYTF. DNA of the CDR3: TGTGCCAGCAGTTTATCAGGGGTTTACCCCGCTGGCTACACCTTC.

The rearrangement uses TRBV15 and TRBJ2-7; a possible D gene is TRBD1 (5 bases). The germline V gene has CDR1 LNHNV and CDR2 YYDKDF (reference sequence). The CDR3 runs to 15 residues. The V end lost 5 bases, the J end lost 5 bases, and 19 bases lay between the germline ends. Here the CDR3 DNA reads TGTGCCACCAGCTCAGAAGGGCAGGGTCATAACGAGCAGTACTTC. It yields the protein CATSSEGQGHNEQYF.

CDR3 amino acids: CASSSHGGEQYF. The CDR3 DNA is TGTGCCAGCAGCTCCCACGGGGGCGAGCAGTACTTC. The rearrangement uses TRBV11-3 and TRBJ2-7, with D possibly TRBD2 on 6 matching bases. Germline-derived CDR1 and CDR2 are SGHNT and YENEEA. The CDR3 sequence is 12 residues long. Trimming took off 4 bases at V and 6 bases at J, with 10 bases between the two ends. Complete variable domain (other parts from reference TRBV11-3 and TRBJ2-7): EAGVVQSPRYKIIEKKQPVAFWCNPISGHNTLYWYLQNLGQGPELLIRYENEEAVDDSQLPKDRFSAERLKGVDSTLKIQPAELGDSAVYLCASSSHGGEQYFGPGTRLTVT.

The rearrangement uses TRBV30 and TRBJ2-7; 9 bases fit TRBD1. The ends lost 3 bases at V and 7 bases at J; junction bases unmatched: 7. Germline V gene sequence: CDR1 GTSNPN, CDR2 SVGIG (reference sequence). The CDR3 spans 13 residues. The CDR3 here is CAWSVQGAEEQYF. The DNA of the CDR3 is TGTGCCTGGAGCGTACAGGGGGCTGAAGAGCAGTACTTC. The full variable domain, with the rest looked up from reference TRBV30 and TRBJ2-7, is SQTIHQWPATLVQPVGSPLSLECTVEGTSNPNLYWYRQAAGRGLQLLFYSVGIGQISSEVPQNLSASRPQDRQFILSSKKLLLSDSGFYLCAWSVQGAEEQYFGPGTRLTVT.

The chain recombines TRBV11-3 with TRBJ2-7; D not certain. V gave up 1 base and J gave up 2 bases, with 12 bases separating them. Germline V lookup: CDR1 SGHNT, CDR2 YENEEA. The CDR3 extends over 15 amino acids. The CDR3 DNA sequence: TGTGCCAGCAGCTTAGGGGCGAACCCGGCCTACGAGCAGTACTTC. Amino acid sequence: CASSLGANPAYEQYF.

This rearrangement joins TRBV9 to TRBJ2-1; D not resolved. The CDR3 sequence is 15 residues long. Between the trimmed V and J ends, which lost 4 bases and 3 bases, there was a span of 14 bases. Germline-derived CDR1 and CDR2 are SGDLS and YYNGEE. The CDR3 reads CASSPQGSSYNEQFF. DNA of the CDR3: TGTGCCAGCAGCCCCCAAGGTAGTAGCTACAATGAGCAGTTCTTC.

The rearrangement joins TRBV5-6 to TRBJ2-5, with 9 bases that match TRBD2. The germline V gene has CDR1 SGHDT and CDR2 YYEEEE. There are 16 residues in the CDR3. Trimming took 3 bases from V and 3 from J; bases not matched to a gene: 9. The CDR3 spells CASSSTGRLAEETQYF. The CDR3 DNA is TGTGCCAGCAGCTCCACCGGGCGACTAGCGGAAGAGACCCAGTACTTC.

This chain connects TRBV6-1 to TRBJ2-2; D is perhaps TRBD1 or TRBD2 (6 bases each). The V gene's germline CDR1 is MNHNS and CDR2 SASEGT. The V end was cut by 5 bases, the J end by 11 bases, with 12 bases between. The CDR3 totals 12 residues. CDR3 DNA: TGTGCCAGCAGTAGAGGGGGGCCCGAGCTGTTTTTT. Translation gives CASSRGGPELFF.

The rearrangement joins TRBV2 to TRBJ1-1; 9 positions agree with TRBD1. The junction had 10 bases not matched to a gene; V was cut back by 6 bases and J by 5 bases. The germline gives CDR1 SNHLY, CDR2 FYNNEI. The CDR3 has 15 amino acids. CDR3 in DNA: TGTGCCAGCAGCCTTCAAGGGACAGGGCGGACTGAAGCTTTCTTT. It codes for CASSLQGTGRTEAFF.

The rearrangement joins TRBV28 to TRBJ1-4; 8 nucleotides align to TRBD1. Trimming cost V 5 bases and J 5 bases; bases outside gene matches: 7. Germline V CDR1 and CDR2: MDHEN, SYDVKM. The CDR3 totals 15 residues. The CDR3 protein is CASSLSGTGNEKLFF. In nucleotides, the CDR3 is TGTGCCAGCAGTCTCTCAGGGACAGGAAATGAAAAACTGTTTTTT.

As to this clone: This sample includes further DNA sequences coding for the same CDR3. The chain recombines TRBV30 with TRBJ1-5; D is ambiguous. Between the trimmed V and J ends, which lost 0 bases and 7 bases, there was a span of 10 bases. Germline CDR1 reads GTSNPN; CDR2 reads SVGIG (reference sequence). This CDR3 has 13 residues. The CDR3 protein is CAWSVEGGQPQHF. The CDR3 nucleotides read TGTGCCTGGAGTGTTGAAGGAGGCCAGCCCCAGCATTTT.

This chain joins TRBV29-1 and TRBJ1-2; TRBD1 might be the D (5 bases). V lost 1 base to trimming and J lost 1 base, with 7 bases between them. The germline V gene has CDR1 SQVTM and CDR2 ANQGSEA. This CDR3 has 13 residues. As DNA, the CDR3 is TGCAGCGTTGAAGCGGGGGATAACTATGGCTACACCTTC. Translation: CSVEAGDNYGYTF.

This sequence joins TRBV5-6 and TRBJ2-7; D gene ambiguous. Germline V gene lookup returns CDR1 SGHDT and CDR2 YYEEEE. V was clipped by 2 bases and J by 5 bases, with 5 bases between them. The CDR3 spans 11 residues. The CDR3 loop is CASSFSNEQYF. The CDR3 DNA reads as TGTGCCAGCAGCTTTTCAAACGAGCAGTACTTC. The whole variable domain, filled in from reference TRBV5-6 and TRBJ2-7, reads DAGVTQSPTHLIKTRGQQVTLRCSPKSGHDTVSWYQQALGQGPQFIFQYYEEEERQRGNFPDRFSGHQFPNYSSELNVNALLLGDSALYLCASSFSNEQYFGPGTRLTVT.

The genes are TRBV7-8 and TRBJ1-1, with D tentatively TRBD1 (5 bases). The CDR3 totals 12 residues. V was cut by 3 bases and J by 7 bases, with 9 bases left in between. The germline V gene encodes CDR1 SGHVS and CDR2 FQNEAQ. CDR3 coding DNA: TGTGCCAGCAGCTTCCCAGGGTTTGAAGCTTTCTTT. It translates to CASSFPGFEAFF.

The chain couples TRBV7-3 to TRBJ1-1, with 7 bases identical to TRBD1. CDR1 and CDR2 (germline): SGHTA, FQGTGA. This CDR3 region has 14 residues. J was trimmed by 4 bases and V by 0 bases; bases with no gene match: 2. The CDR3 DNA reads as TGTGCCAGCAGCTTAACAGGGGGCGTCACTGAAGCTTTCTTT. It codes for CASSLTGGVTEAFF.

The rearrangement uses TRBV5-1 and TRBJ1-3, with 11 bases identical to TRBD1. CDR1 is SGHRS, CDR2 YFSETQ, per germline. J was trimmed by 2 bases and V by 4 bases; bases with no gene match: 2. The CDR3 extends over 15 amino acids. CDR3: CASSRGQGAGNTIYF. In DNA form, the CDR3 reads TGCGCCAGCAGCCGGGGACAGGGGGCTGGAAACACCATATATTTT.